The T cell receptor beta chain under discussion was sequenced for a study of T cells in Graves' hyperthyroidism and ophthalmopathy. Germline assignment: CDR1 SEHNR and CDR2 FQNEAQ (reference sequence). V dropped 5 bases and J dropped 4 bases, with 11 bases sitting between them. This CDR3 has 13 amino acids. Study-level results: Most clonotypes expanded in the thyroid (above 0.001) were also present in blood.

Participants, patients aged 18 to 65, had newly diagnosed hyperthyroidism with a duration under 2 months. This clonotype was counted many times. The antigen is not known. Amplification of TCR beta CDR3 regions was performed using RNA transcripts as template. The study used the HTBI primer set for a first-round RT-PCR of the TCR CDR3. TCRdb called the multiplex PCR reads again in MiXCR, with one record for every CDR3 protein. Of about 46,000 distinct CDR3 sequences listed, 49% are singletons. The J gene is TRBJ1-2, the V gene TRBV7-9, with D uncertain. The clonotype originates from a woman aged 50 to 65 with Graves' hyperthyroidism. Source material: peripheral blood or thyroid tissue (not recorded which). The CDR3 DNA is TGTGCCAGCAGCCGTATTCTAGTCTATGGCTACACCTTC. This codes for CASSRILVYGYTF.